Shown below are 6 T cell receptor beta chains from a single sample sequenced in a study of cytomegalovirus exposure and HLA in healthy donors. PCR used 60 Vbeta primers and 13 Jbeta primers. Clones were sequenced by immunoSEQ multiplex PCR, and TCRdb holds only the in-frame ones, with some missing. The sample yields over 150,000 clones, about 78% seen once. The specimen sequenced was PBMCs. These receptors came from a woman aged 45-65 years in good health and CMV-seropositive.

The V and J genes are TRBV30 and TRBJ2-7; 7 bases map to TRBD2. The CDR3 consists of 14 residues. J gave up 5 bases and V 2 bases, and 9 bases lay outside the gene matches. The V gene's germline CDR1 is GTSNPN and CDR2 SVGIG (reference sequence). CDR3 DNA sequence: TGTGCCTGGAGTCATTTGGCGGGGGAGGACGAGCAGTACTTC. Translating gives CAWSHLAGEDEQYF.

The chain combines TRBV10-2 with TRBJ2-7, with D perhaps matching TRBD2 (5 bases). CDR1 and CDR2 (germline): WSHSY, SAAADI. V was clipped by 6 bases and J by 6 bases, with 18 bases between them. The CDR3 runs 14 residues. The CDR3 here is CASSLALSSGEQYF. CDR3 DNA: TGCGCCAGCAGCCTCGCCCTCTCCAGCGGCGAGCAGTACTTC.

Only a few counts were recorded for this clone. The chain is built from TRBV9 and TRBJ2-3; 10 bases align to TRBD1. The length of the CDR3 is 15 residues. Trimming at V came to 4 bases and at J to 5 bases, leaving 7 bases not matched to a gene. Germline CDR1 reads SGDLS; CDR2 reads YYNGEE. The CDR3 DNA reads TGTGCCAGCAGCCCCAGACAGGGGGCGGGAGATACGCAGTATTTT. Translation: CASSPRQGAGDTQYF.

This chain joins TRBV5-1 and TRBJ2-3; D not certain. V dropped 7 bases and J dropped 1 base, with 19 bases sitting between them. Germline CDR1 SGHRS, CDR2 YFSETQ. This CDR3 comprises 16 residues. This chain's CDR3 is CASFMGIGSRTDTQYF. The CDR3 region has the DNA TGCGCCAGCTTCATGGGCATCGGTTCTCGCACAGATACGCAGTATTTT.

The chain carries TRBV5-3 and TRBJ2-1; maybe TRBD1 (9 bases). TRBV5-3 is an ORF for which the function is uncertain. The CDR3 has 17 residues. The V and J ends lost 4 bases and 6 bases respectively, with 23 bases between them. CDR3 nucleotide sequence: TGTGCCAGAAGCCCGGGGGGGCGGGACAGGGCTCGCAATGAGCAGTTCTTC. Protein sequence: CARSPGGRDRARNEQFF.

V is TRBV7-7 and J is TRBJ2-1; 7 nucleotides align to TRBD1. V dropped 6 bases and J dropped 8; count of bases not matched to a gene: 10. The CDR3 is made up of 14 amino acids. CDR1 and CDR2 from the germline V gene are SSHAT and FNYEAQ (reference sequence). The CDR3, as DNA: TGTGCCAGCAGTGCAGGAACAGGGGTACATGAGCAGTTCTTC. This sequence encodes CASSAGTGVHEQFF.